The 9 T cell receptor beta chains presented below share a single source sample, sequenced in a study of OX40 agonist ivuxolimab in advanced cancers. Assay: immunoSEQ multiplex PCR; the TCRdb copy retains only in-frame clones and omits some. The table lists some 46,000 clones, approximately 88% of them singletons, with 18% in the top ten. The sample consisted of CD4+ or CD8+ T cells sorted from blood, taken in a trial of the OX40 agonist ivuxolimab. These receptors came from an adult with an advanced solid tumor such as melanoma, head and neck, liver or kidney cancer.

This chain joins TRBV5-1 and TRBJ2-7; TRBD1 or TRBD2 may be the D gene (5 bases each). Germline V gene sequence: CDR1 SGHRS, CDR2 YFSETQ. Between the trimmed V and J ends, which lost 2 bases and 0 bases, there was a span of 12 bases. The CDR3 has 15 amino acids. The CDR3 DNA reads TGCGCCAGCAGCTTAGATGCAGGGAGCTCCTACGAGCAGTACGTC. This codes for CASSLDAGSSYEQYV.

The genes are TRBV10-3 and TRBJ2-1; D unclear. V dropped 0 bases and J dropped 0 bases, with 9 bases sitting between them. This CDR3 region has 16 residues. The germline V gene has CDR1 ENHRY and CDR2 SYGVKD. The CDR3 protein is CAISESEVSSYNEQFF. As DNA, the CDR3 is TGTGCCATCAGTGAGTCCGAGGTAAGCTCCTACAATGAGCAGTTCTTC.

This sequence joins TRBV15 and TRBJ1-5; 10 bases fit TRBD1. CDR1 and CDR2 (germline): LNHNV, YYDKDF (reference sequence). The CDR3 has 14 amino acids. The V segment lost 4 bases and the J segment 5 bases; nucleotides outside the gene matches: 2. CDR3 residues: CATSIDRGHQPQHF. In DNA form, the CDR3 reads TGTGCCACCAGCATAGACAGGGGGCATCAGCCCCAGCATTTT.

This chain joins TRBV28 and TRBJ2-6; D not resolved. CDR1 and CDR2 from the germline V gene are MDHEN and SYDVKM. The CDR3 covers 16 residues. Between the trimmed V and J ends, which lost 6 bases and 0 bases, there was a span of 12 bases. CDR3 in amino acids: CASSLDPISGANVLTF. In DNA, the CDR3 is TGTGCCAGCAGCCTGGATCCCATCTCTGGGGCCAACGTCCTGACTTTC.

The gene calls are TRBV7-2 and TRBJ2-7; weak D call: TRBD2 (6 bases). The CDR3 contains 12 residues. Per the germline V gene, CDR1 is SGHTA and CDR2 is FQGNSA. V lost 3 bases, J lost 6 bases, and 9 bases lay in between. CDR3 sequence: CASSFGGGEQYF. In DNA form, the CDR3 reads TGTGCCAGCAGCTTCGGGGGTGGCGAGCAGTACTTC. The complete variable domain, with remaining parts taken from reference TRBV7-2 and TRBJ2-7, reads GAGVSQSPSNKVTEKGKDVELRCDPISGHTALYWYRQSLGQGLEFLIYFQGNSAPDKSGLPSDRFSAERTGGSVSTLTIQRTQQEDSAVYLCASSFGGGEQYFGPGTRLTVT.

The CDR3 DNA sequence: TGTGCCAGCAGCGGAGTGCAGGGAGGTCAGCCCCAGCATTTT. Its translation: CASSGVQGGQPQHF. J is TRBJ1-5 and V is TRBV7-9, with D maybe TRBD1 (5 bases). The CDR3 is 14 residues long. Trimming shortened V by 5 bases and J by 6 bases, and 14 bases separated the two germline ends. The germline V gene has CDR1 SEHNR and CDR2 FQNEAQ (reference sequence).

This clone was recorded only once. The rearrangement uses TRBV10-3 and TRBJ2-2; 7 bases match TRBD1. Germline V gene data show CDR1 as ENHRY and CDR2 as SYGVKD. The CDR3 has 15 residues. Trimming removed 6 bases from V and 3 bases from J; junction bases left unmatched: 7. CDR3 coding DNA: TGTGCCATCAGCACACAGGGGATGGACACCGGGGAGCTGTTTTTT. Translation: CAISTQGMDTGELFF.

In this sample, this clone turned up once. The CDR3 region is CATPRRDGANVLTF. The CDR3 DNA reads as TGTGCCACGCCCCGTCGAGATGGGGCCAACGTCCTGACTTTC. The gene calls are TRBV6-1 and TRBJ2-6; no clear D gene. Trimming pared 10 bases from V and 3 bases from J, leaving 13 bases between. The length of the CDR3 is 14 residues. Germline CDR1 reads MNHNS; CDR2 reads SASEGT.

Here the CDR3 reads CASSLSPGVAEETQYF. Written as DNA, the CDR3 is TGTGCCAGCAGCTTGTCTCCTGGTGTAGCCGAAGAGACCCAGTACTTC. The rearrangement uses TRBV5-4 and TRBJ2-5; D remains unclear. Deletions cut 1 base from V and 3 bases from J, with 16 bases between. This CDR3 has 16 amino acids. Germline V gives CDR1 SGHNT, CDR2 YYREEE (reference sequence). Supplemented by reference TRBV5-4 and TRBJ2-5, the full variable domain reads ETGVTQSPTHLIKTRGQQVTLRCSSQSGHNTVSWYQQALGQGPQFIFQYYREEENGRGNFPPRFSGLQFPNYSSELNVNALELDDSALYLCASSLSPGVAEETQYFGPGTRLLVL.